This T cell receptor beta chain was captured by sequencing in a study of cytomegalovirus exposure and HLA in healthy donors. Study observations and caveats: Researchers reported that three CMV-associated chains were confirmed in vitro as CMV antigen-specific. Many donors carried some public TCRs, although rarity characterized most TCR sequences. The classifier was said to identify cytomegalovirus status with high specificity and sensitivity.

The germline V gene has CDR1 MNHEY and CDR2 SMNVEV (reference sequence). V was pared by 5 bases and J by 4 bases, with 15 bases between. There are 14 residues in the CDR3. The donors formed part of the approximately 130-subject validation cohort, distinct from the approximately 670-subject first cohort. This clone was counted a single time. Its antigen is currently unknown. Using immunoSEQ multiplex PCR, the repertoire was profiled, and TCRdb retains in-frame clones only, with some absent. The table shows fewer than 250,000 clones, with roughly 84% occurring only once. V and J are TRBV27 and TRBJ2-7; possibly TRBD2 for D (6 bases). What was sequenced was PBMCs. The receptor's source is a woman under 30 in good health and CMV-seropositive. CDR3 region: CASSRSGELYEQYF. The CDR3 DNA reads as TGTGCCAGCAGTCGCTCGGGGGAATTATACGAGCAGTACTTC.